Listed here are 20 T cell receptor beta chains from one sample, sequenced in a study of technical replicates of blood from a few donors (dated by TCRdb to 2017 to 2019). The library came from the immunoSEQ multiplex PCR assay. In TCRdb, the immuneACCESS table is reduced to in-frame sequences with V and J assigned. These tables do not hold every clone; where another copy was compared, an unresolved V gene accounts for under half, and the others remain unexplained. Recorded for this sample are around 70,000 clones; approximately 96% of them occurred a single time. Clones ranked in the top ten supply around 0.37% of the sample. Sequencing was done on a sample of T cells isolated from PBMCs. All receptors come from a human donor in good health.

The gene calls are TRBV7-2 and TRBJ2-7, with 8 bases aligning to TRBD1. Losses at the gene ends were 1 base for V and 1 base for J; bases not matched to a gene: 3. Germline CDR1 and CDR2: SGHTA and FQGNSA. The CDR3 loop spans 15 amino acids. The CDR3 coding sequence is TGTGCCAGCAGCTTAGGTTGGGACAGGTCCTACGAGCAGTACTTC. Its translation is CASSLGWDRSYEQYF. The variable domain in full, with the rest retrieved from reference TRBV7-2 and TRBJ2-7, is GAGVSQSPSNKVTEKGKDVELRCDPISGHTALYWYRQSLGQGLEFLIYFQGNSAPDKSGLPSDRFSAERTGGSVSTLTIQRTQQEDSAVYLCASSLGWDRSYEQYFGPGTRLTVT.

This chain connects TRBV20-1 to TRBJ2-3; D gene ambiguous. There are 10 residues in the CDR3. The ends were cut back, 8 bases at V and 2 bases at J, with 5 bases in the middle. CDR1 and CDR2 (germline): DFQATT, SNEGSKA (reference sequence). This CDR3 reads CSTDTDTQYF. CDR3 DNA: TGCAGTACTGACACAGATACGCAGTATTTT.

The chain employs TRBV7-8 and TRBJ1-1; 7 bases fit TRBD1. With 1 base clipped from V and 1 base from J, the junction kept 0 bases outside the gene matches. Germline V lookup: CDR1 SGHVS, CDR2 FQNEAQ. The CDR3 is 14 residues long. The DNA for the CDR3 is TGTGCCAGCAGCTTAGAGGGGGCGAACACTGAAGCTTTCTTT. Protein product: CASSLEGANTEAFF.

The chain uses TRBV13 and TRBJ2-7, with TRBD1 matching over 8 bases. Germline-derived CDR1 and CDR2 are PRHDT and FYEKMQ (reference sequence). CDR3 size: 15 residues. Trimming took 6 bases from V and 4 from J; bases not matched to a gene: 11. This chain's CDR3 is CASSPTGQGPYEQYF. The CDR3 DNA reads TGTGCCAGCAGTCCAACCGGACAGGGACCGTACGAGCAGTACTTC.

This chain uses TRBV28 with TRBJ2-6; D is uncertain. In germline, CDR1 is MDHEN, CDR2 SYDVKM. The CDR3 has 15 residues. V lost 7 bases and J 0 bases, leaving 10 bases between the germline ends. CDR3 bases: TGTGCCAGCACCCGAGAGAGCTCTGGGGCCAACGTCCTGACTTTC. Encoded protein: CASTRESSGANVLTF. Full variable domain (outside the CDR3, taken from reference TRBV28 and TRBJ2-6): DVKVTQSSRYLVKRTGEKVFLECVQDMDHENMFWYRQDPGLGLRLIYFSYDVKMKEKGDIPEGYSVSREKKERFSLILESASTNQTSMYLCASTRESSGANVLTFGAGSRLTVL.

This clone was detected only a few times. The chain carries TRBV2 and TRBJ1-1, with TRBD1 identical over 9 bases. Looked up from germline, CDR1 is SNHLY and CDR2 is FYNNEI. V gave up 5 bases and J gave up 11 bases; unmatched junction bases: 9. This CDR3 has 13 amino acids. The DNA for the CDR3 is TGTGCCAGCAGTCTCGCCGGGACAGGGCGGGCTTTCTTT. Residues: CASSLAGTGRAFF.

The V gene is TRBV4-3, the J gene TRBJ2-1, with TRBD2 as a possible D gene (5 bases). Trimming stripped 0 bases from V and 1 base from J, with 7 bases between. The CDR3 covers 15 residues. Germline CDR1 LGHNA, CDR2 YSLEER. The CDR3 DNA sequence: TGCGCCAGCAGCCAAGACAGCGGATCCTACAATGAGCAGTTCTTC. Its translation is CASSQDSGSYNEQFF.

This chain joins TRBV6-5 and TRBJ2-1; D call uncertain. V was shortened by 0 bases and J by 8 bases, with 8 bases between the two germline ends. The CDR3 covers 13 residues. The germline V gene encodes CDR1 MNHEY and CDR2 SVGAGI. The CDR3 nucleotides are TGTGCCAGCAGTTACTCGATTCGGGATGAGCAGTTCTTC. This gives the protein CASSYSIRDEQFF.

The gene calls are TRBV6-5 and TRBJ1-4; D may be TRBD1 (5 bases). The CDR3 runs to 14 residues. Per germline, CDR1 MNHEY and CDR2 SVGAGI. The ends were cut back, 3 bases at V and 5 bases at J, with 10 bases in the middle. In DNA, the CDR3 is TGTGCCAGCAGTTATCCAGGGTACAATGAAAAACTGTTTTTT. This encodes CASSYPGYNEKLFF.

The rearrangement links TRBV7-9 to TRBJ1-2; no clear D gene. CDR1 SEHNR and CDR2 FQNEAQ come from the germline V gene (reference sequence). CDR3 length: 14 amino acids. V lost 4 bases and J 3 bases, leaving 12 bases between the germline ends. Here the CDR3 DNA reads TGTGCCAGCAGCTCCGCAAGGGAGGACTATGGCTACACCTTC. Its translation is CASSSAREDYGYTF.

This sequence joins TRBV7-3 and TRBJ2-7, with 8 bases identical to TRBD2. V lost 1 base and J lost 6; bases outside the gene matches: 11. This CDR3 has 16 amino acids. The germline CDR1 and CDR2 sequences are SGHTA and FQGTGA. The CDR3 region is CASSLSTGLARSEQYF. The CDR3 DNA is TGTGCCAGCAGCTTAAGTACAGGACTAGCTCGTTCCGAGCAGTACTTC.

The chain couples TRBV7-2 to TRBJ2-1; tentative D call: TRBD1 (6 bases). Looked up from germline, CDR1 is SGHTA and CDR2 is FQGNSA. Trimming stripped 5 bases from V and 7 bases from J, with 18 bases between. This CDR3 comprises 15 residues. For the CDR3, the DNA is TGTGCCAGCAGCCCGAATCTAGGGGGATATAATGAGCAGTTCTTC. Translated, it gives CASSPNLGGYNEQFF.

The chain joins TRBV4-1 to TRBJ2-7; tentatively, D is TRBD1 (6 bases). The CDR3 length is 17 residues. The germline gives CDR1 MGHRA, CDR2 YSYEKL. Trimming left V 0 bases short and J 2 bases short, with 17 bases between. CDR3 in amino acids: CASSQEIVGQNTYEQYF. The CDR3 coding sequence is TGCGCCAGCAGCCAAGAGATCGTAGGACAGAATACCTACGAGCAGTACTTC.

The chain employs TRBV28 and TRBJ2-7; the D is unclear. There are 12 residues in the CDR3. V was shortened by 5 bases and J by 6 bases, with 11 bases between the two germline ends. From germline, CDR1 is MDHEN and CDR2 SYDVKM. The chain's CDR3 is CASSLQVSEQYF. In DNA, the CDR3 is TGTGCCAGCAGTCTTCAGGTCTCCGAGCAGTACTTC.

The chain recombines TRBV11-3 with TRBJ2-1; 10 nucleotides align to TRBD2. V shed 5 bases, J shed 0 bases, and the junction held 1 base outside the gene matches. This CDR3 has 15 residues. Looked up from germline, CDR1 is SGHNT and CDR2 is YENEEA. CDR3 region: CASSPSGSSYNEQFF. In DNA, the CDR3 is TGTGCCAGCAGCCCTAGCGGGAGCTCCTACAATGAGCAGTTCTTC.

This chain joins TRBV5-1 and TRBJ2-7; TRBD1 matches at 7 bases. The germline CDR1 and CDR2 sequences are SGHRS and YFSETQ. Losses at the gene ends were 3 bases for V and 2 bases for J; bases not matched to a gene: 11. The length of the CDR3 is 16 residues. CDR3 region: CASSWDRNLITYEQYF. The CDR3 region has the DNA TGCGCCAGCAGCTGGGACAGAAACCTTATAACCTACGAGCAGTACTTC.

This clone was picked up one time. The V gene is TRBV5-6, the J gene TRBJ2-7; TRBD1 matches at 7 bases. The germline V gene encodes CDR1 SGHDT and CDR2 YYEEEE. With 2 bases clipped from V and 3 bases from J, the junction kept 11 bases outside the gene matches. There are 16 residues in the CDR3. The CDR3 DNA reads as TGTGCCAGCAGCTTTAACCCCCAGACAGGGTACTACGAGCAGTACTTC. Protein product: CASSFNPQTGYYEQYF.

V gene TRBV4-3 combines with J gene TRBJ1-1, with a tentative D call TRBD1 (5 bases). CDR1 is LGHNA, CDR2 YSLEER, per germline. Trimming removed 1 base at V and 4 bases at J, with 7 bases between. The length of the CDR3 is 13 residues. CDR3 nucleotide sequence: TGCGCCAGCAGCCAAGTAAGGGGCACTGAAGCTTTCTTT. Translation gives CASSQVRGTEAFF.

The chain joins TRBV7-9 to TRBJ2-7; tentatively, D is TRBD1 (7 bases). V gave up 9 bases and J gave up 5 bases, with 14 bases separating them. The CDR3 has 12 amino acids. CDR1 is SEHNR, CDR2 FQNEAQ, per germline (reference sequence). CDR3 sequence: CASGGGFNEQYF. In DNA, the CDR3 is TGTGCCAGTGGAGGGGGCTTCAACGAGCAGTACTTC.

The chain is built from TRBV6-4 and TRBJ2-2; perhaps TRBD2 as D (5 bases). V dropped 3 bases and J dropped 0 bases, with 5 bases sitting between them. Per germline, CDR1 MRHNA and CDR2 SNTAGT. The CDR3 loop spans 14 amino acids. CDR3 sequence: CASSELANTGELFF. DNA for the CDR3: TGTGCCAGCAGTGAACTAGCGAACACCGGGGAGCTGTTTTTT.